The 4 T cell receptor beta chains below were found in one sample sequenced in a study of T cells in Graves' hyperthyroidism and ophthalmopathy. Authors of the study amplified TCR beta CDR3 regions from RNA transcripts. Carried out on the TCR CDR3, a first-round RT-PCR used the HTBI primer set. TCRdb used MiXCR to reprocess the multiplex PCR reads, holding one entry per CDR3 protein. This repertoire shows 340,000 or so distinct CDR3 sequences, 15% to 20% found once; its top ten account for approximately 31%. The source material was blood. The receptors here all came from a man younger than 40 with Graves' hyperthyroidism.

Remarks on this clonotype: At one end, the junction sequence differs from germline, possibly due to a read error. The chain combines TRBV5-1 with TRBJ1-5, with TRBD1 as a possible D gene (6 bases). Germline V CDR1 and CDR2: SGHRS, YFSETQ. This CDR3 is 16 amino acids long. The CDR3 DNA is TGCGCCAGCAGCCCGGGGGCGTCTGCTTCAAATCAGCCCCCGCATTTT. It translates to CASSPGASASNQPPHF.

This clonotype was observed at least ten times. This chain uses TRBV12-3 or TRBV12-4 with TRBJ1-5; possibly TRBD1 for D (5 bases). CDR3 length equals 12 residues. Trimming took 6 bases from V and 4 from J, leaving 7 bases between them. DNA for the CDR3: TGTGCCAGCAGCAGGGAAAATCAGCCCCAGCATTTT. Protein: CASSRENQPQHF.

This clonotype came up a few times. The chain combines TRBV15 with TRBJ2-7; 7 bases fit TRBD1. Germline loops: CDR1 LNHNV, CDR2 YYDKDF (reference sequence). Trimming cost V 8 bases and J 0 bases; bases outside gene matches: 10. There are 15 residues in the CDR3. CDR3 in amino acids: CATASTGTSSYEQYF. The CDR3 nucleotides read TGTGCCACCGCCTCGACAGGGACGAGCTCCTACGAGCAGTACTTC.

This clonotype was observed many times. This chain links TRBV5-1 with TRBJ1-1; 8 bases match TRBD1. This CDR3 comprises 15 residues. CDR1 is SGHRS and CDR2 is YFSETQ in the germline V gene. The V segment lost 4 bases and the J segment 5 bases; nucleotides outside the gene matches: 10. The CDR3 loop is CASSRPTGGQTEAFF. For the CDR3, the DNA is TGCGCCAGCAGCCGACCCACAGGGGGGCAGACTGAAGCTTTCTTT.